This T cell receptor (beta chain) was sequenced for a study of blood T cell repertoires in COVID-19. Overall study context: There were acute and convalescent COVID-19 samples, and they came from the United States, Italy and Spain.

TCRdb's copy holds only in-frame clones and misses some; the assay was immunoSEQ multiplex PCR. Among approximately 180,000 clones listed, roughly 85% were seen once. The trim removed 6 bases at V and 5 bases at J, leaving 12 bases unmatched. This CDR3 comprises 17 residues. From germline, CDR1 is SGHAT and CDR2 FQNNGV. The chain links TRBV11-2 to TRBJ2-2; 10 nucleotides line up with TRBD2. What was sequenced was peripheral blood. This clonotype originated in a man aged 55 to 70 with acute or convalescent COVID-19. CDR3 nucleotide sequence: TGTGCCAGCAGTGACCTGAAAGCGGGAGGGTTGACCGGGGAGCTGTTTTTT. Protein product: CASSDLKAGGLTGELFF.